This TCR beta chain was documented in a study of spatial heterogeneity in lung cancer. The CDR3 extends over 17 amino acids. This clonotype was observed a few times. Time point of the sample: blood at routine non-recurrence follow-up after resection. Sequencing of whole RNA from tumor, nontumor lung or frozen PBMC involved no sorting. TCRdb re-called the 5' RACE reads with MiXCR, one entry per CDR3 protein. The data show about 120,000 distinct CDR3 sequences, less than 15% seen once. This chain joins TRBV12-2 and TRBJ2-1; the table's TRBD2 call for D was not verified on the DNA. TRBV12-2 is recorded as a pseudogene. The sample in question was PBMCs, obtained at follow-up. The source of this sequence is a male donor with early-stage non-small cell lung cancer. CDR3 sequence: CASLQEGSPSSYNEQFF. The DNA for the CDR3 is TGTGCAAGTCTCCAAGAGGGTAGCCCAAGCTCCTACAATGAGCAGTTCTTC.